Detailed here is one T cell receptor beta chain. The antigen remains undetermined. The sample belongs to a study of CD8+ T cells in alopecia areata. Sequencing templates came from extracted RNA that was reverse transcribed into cDNA. Libraries were prepared by immunoSEQ multiplex PCR; TCRdb keeps only in-frame clonotypes and omits some of them. The table lists 200,000 to 250,000 clones, roughly 66% of them singletons. Overall study results and limits: Tofacitinib did not eliminate many expanded lesional clones from scalp or blood. An increase in clonality over normal scalp was evident in lesional scalp, especially alopecia totalis/universalis.

Treatment meaning: oral pan-JAK inhibitor, 5-10 mg twice daily. Lesional scalp tissue (obtained by punch biopsy) and peripheral blood were collected from alopecia areata patients. The source of this sequence is a human donor with alopecia areata. The material was CD4+ T cells sorted from blood, obtained around week 46, from a patient treated with tofacitinib.

CDR3 region: CASSLAAGAFDGYTF. The CDR3 nucleotides are TGTGCCAGCAGCTTAGCGGCGGGGGCCTTCGATGGCTACACCTTC. J is TRBJ1-2 and V is TRBV7-2, with D possibly being TRBD1 (6 bases). The V and J ends lost 0 bases and 6 bases respectively, with 14 bases between them. Germline V CDR1 and CDR2: SGHTA, FQGNSA. The CDR3 length is 15 residues.